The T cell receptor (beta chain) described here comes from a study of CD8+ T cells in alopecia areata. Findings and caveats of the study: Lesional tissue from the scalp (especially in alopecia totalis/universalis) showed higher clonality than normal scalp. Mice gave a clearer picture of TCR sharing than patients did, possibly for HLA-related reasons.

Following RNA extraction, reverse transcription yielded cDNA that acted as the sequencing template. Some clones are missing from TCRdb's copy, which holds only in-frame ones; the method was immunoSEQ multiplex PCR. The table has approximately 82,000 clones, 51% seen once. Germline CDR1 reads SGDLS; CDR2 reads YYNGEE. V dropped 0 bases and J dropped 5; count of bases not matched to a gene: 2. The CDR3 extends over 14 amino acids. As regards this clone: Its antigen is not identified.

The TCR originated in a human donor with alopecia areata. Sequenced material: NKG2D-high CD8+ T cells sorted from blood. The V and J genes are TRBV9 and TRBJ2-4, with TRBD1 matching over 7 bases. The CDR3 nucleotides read TGTGCCAGCAGCGTAGGCACAGGGGAAAACATTCAGTACTTC. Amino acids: CASSVGTGENIQYF.